The 29 T cell receptor beta chains below come from one sample, sequenced in a study of shared clonotypes between healthy human individuals. Naivety among CD8 cells was defined by CD45RO negativity and positive CCR7 selection, thereby excluding terminally differentiated effector memory CD45RA+ cells. Data came from immunoSEQ multiplex PCR; TCRdb stores just in-frame clones and leaves some out. The table includes approximately 2,200,000 clones, 85% to 95% detected once. Sequencing input: naive CD8+ T cells from PBMCs. Receptors were obtained from a man between 18 and 35 years old in good health. Some clones in this sample may be carry-over from other donors' samples.

This sequence joins TRBV7-2 and TRBJ2-5; D is uncertain. The CDR3 consists of 12 residues. Germline V gene data show CDR1 as SGHTA and CDR2 as FQGNSA. Between the trimmed V and J ends, which lost 2 bases and 4 bases, there was a span of 5 bases. The CDR3 reads CASSLPPETQYF. CDR3 bases: TGTGCCAGCAGCTTACCCCCAGAGACCCAGTACTTC.

The chain uses TRBV27 and TRBJ1-2; 7 nucleotides match TRBD1. V lost 0 bases and J lost 2; bases outside the gene matches: 6. Germline V gives CDR1 MNHEY, CDR2 SMNVEV (reference sequence). CDR3 length equals 16 residues. CDR3 sequence (DNA): TGTGCCAGCAGTTTATCCAGGGGGACTGGGAACTATGGCTACACCTTC. Its translation: CASSLSRGTGNYGYTF.

The CDR3 region is CAISESTGFGGTEAFF. The DNA of the CDR3 is TGTGCCATCAGTGAGTCGACAGGCTTCGGGGGCACTGAAGCTTTCTTT. The chain combines TRBV10-3 with TRBJ1-1, with D possibly matching TRBD1 (6 bases). The CDR3 sequence is 16 residues long. Germline CDR1 ENHRY, CDR2 SYGVKD. Trimming removed 0 bases at V and 4 bases at J, with 15 bases between.

The chain uses TRBV28 and TRBJ2-7; TRBD1 might be the D (6 bases). V was pared by 6 bases and J by 0 bases, with 15 bases between. The CDR3 is 15 amino acids. Looked up from germline, CDR1 is MDHEN and CDR2 is SYDVKM. The CDR3 bases are TGTGCCAGCAGCCGGTCCAGGGGTAGCTCCTACGAGCAGTACTTC. Translating it yields CASSRSRGSSYEQYF.

The rearrangement uses TRBV5-6 and TRBJ1-3; D call uncertain. This CDR3 contains 14 residues. CDR1 is SGHDT, CDR2 YYEEEE, per germline. With 3 bases removed from V and 2 bases from J, the gap between germline ends came to 9 bases. In DNA, the CDR3 is TGTGCCAGCAGCTGGGGTAGGGCTGGAAACACCATATATTTT. It specifies CASSWGRAGNTIYF.

The V call is TRBV25-1, the J call TRBJ2-5; D assignment may be TRBD1 or TRBD2 (5 bases each). CDR1 is MGHDK, CDR2 SYGVNS, per germline. The CDR3 is 17 amino acids. Trimming took off 1 base at V and 2 bases at J, with 17 bases between the two ends. This CDR3 reads CASSESRSRGRQETQYF. DNA for the CDR3: TGTGCCAGCAGTGAATCGCGTTCAAGGGGACGGCAAGAGACCCAGTACTTC.

This clone was counted between two and nine times. This CDR3 is also generated by other DNA sequences in the sample. As DNA, the CDR3 is TGTGCCAGCAGCTACTCCTACGAGCAGTACTTC. It translates to CASSYSYEQYF. V and J are TRBV5-4 and TRBJ2-7; D is ambiguous. The CDR3 runs 11 residues. The V end lost 3 bases, the J end lost 0 bases, and 1 base lay between the germline ends. The germline V gene encodes CDR1 SGHNT and CDR2 YYREEE (reference sequence).

About this clone itself: A much larger clone sits a single nucleotide away, making a read error possible. The chain couples TRBV28 to TRBJ2-5; D may be TRBD1 (6 bases). With the DNA end fitting TRBJ2-7 better, the J assignment may be wrong. Germline V gene data show CDR1 as MDHEN and CDR2 as SYDVKM. The CDR3 has 13 residues. As DNA, the CDR3 is TGTGCCAGCAGCTCGGACAGCTCCTACGAGCAGTACTTC. The encoded protein is CASSSDSSYEQYF.

The J gene is TRBJ1-4, the V gene TRBV4-1; 7 positions match TRBD1. The CDR3 contains 15 residues. Unmatched junction bases numbered 6, after V lost 0 bases and J lost 8 bases. Germline V CDR1 and CDR2: MGHRA, YSYEKL. In DNA, the CDR3 is TGCGCCAGCAGCCAAGATCGGAAGGGGGCCGAAAAACTGTTTTTT. Translated: CASSQDRKGAEKLFF.

The rearrangement links TRBV5-5 to TRBJ2-7; TRBD2 matches at 10 bases. The trim removed 4 bases at V and 6 bases at J, leaving 7 bases unmatched. CDR3 length: 14 amino acids. The germline V gene encodes CDR1 SGHKS and CDR2 YYEKEE (reference sequence). CDR3 nucleotide sequence: TGTGCCAGCAGCCCTAAGCGGGAGGGTGGCGAGCAGTACTTC. It codes for CASSPKREGGEQYF.

V is TRBV11-2 and J is TRBJ2-3; D is unclear. This CDR3 contains 11 residues. The germline gives CDR1 SGHAT, CDR2 FQNNGV. The V and J ends lost 3 bases and 4 bases respectively, with 2 bases between them. In nucleotides, the CDR3 is TGTGCCAGCAGCTTCCCAGATACGCAGTATTTT. Translated: CASSFPDTQYF.

This clone was recorded once. This rearrangement joins TRBV7-2 to TRBJ2-3, with 11 bases fitting TRBD2. CDR3 length: 17 amino acids. Germline CDR1 reads SGHTA; CDR2 reads FQGNSA. V shed 8 bases and J 7 bases; nucleotides not matched to a gene: 17. CDR3 nucleotide sequence: TGTGCCAGCTACTCTTTCGGAGGGGCTAGCGGGAGGAATACGCAGTATTTT. It yields the protein CASYSFGGASGRNTQYF.

V gene TRBV11-2 combines with J gene TRBJ2-7; D call uncertain. This CDR3 has 14 amino acids. Trimming took 2 bases from V and 5 from J, leaving 13 bases between them. Germline values: CDR1 SGHAT, CDR2 FQNNGV. CDR3 protein: CASSLSGVLHEQYF. For the CDR3, the DNA is TGTGCCAGCAGCTTAAGTGGGGTTTTGCACGAGCAGTACTTC.

The CDR3 reads CASSEGAAENIQYF. The CDR3 DNA is TGTGCCAGCAGTGAAGGCGCCGCCGAAAACATTCAGTACTTC. The chain carries TRBV2 and TRBJ2-4; D gene uncertain. The CDR3 length is 14 residues. From germline, CDR1 is SNHLY and CDR2 FYNNEI. The V end was cut by 1 base, the J end by 5 bases, with 9 bases between.

The CDR3 nucleotides read TGTGCCAGCAGTTCAACAGGGGGATCGGAAGCTTTCTTT. Its protein product is CASSSTGGSEAFF. The J gene is TRBJ1-1, the V gene TRBV28; 8 bases match TRBD1. This CDR3 region has 13 residues. CDR1 is MDHEN and CDR2 is SYDVKM in the germline V gene. Unmatched junction bases numbered 6, after V lost 4 bases and J lost 8 bases.

The chain employs TRBV19 and TRBJ1-2; TRBD1 is a possible D gene (5 bases). Germline V gene sequence: CDR1 LNHDA, CDR2 SQIVND (reference sequence). The V end was cut by 7 bases, the J end by 4 bases, with 22 bases between. The CDR3 is 16 amino acids. CDR3 loop: CASTVGVSMWTYGYTF. In DNA form, the CDR3 reads TGTGCCAGTACGGTGGGGGTTTCGATGTGGACCTATGGCTACACCTTC.

The chain couples TRBV28 to TRBJ1-1, with 9 positions matching TRBD1. Germline trimming cut 6 bases from V and 1 base from J; bases unmatched to any gene: 15. This CDR3 region has 18 residues. From germline, CDR1 is MDHEN and CDR2 SYDVKM. CDR3 region: CASSPAVGTGTWNTEAFF. The CDR3 nucleotides are TGTGCCAGCAGCCCCGCGGTGGGGACAGGGACATGGAACACTGAAGCTTTCTTT.

The chain employs TRBV2 and TRBJ2-1; 7 bases are a match to TRBD2. V lost 11 bases and J lost 7; bases outside the gene matches: 11. The V gene's germline CDR1 is SNHLY and CDR2 FYNNEI. The CDR3 extends over 13 amino acids. The CDR3 DNA is TGTGCCGGGGAGGGCCAGTCGACTAATGAGCAGTTCTTC. Its protein is CAGEGQSTNEQFF.

The J gene is TRBJ2-5, the V gene TRBV6-5; D unclear. Trimming pared 4 bases from V and 2 bases from J, leaving 11 bases between. From germline, CDR1 is MNHEY and CDR2 SVGAGI. CDR3 length equals 14 residues. CDR3 bases: TGTGCCAGCAGTTCCCTCGACTGGCAAGAGACCCAGTACTTC. It encodes CASSSLDWQETQYF.

With regard to this clone: In the same sample, other DNA sequences code for this CDR3. The chain is built from TRBV15 and TRBJ2-1; 11 bases map to TRBD1. This CDR3 contains 14 residues. V was pared by 3 bases and J by 7 bases, with 2 bases of the junction left unmatched. CDR1 and CDR2 (germline): LNHNV, YYDKDF (reference sequence). DNA for the CDR3: TGTGCCACCAGCAGGGACAGGGGGCAGAATGAGCAGTTCTTC. Translating gives CATSRDRGQNEQFF.

The chain has TRBV19 and TRBJ2-7; TRBD1 might be the D (5 bases). Deletions cut 6 bases from V and 3 bases from J, with 15 bases between. The CDR3 is made up of 14 amino acids. Germline V gene sequence: CDR1 LNHDA, CDR2 SQIVND (reference sequence). CDR3 loop: CASSLSQQVYEQYF. CDR3 sequence (DNA): TGTGCCAGTAGCCTCTCCCAACAGGTCTACGAGCAGTACTTC. Full variable domain (missing parts from reference TRBV19 and TRBJ2-7): DGGITQSPKYLFRKEGQNVTLSCEQNLNHDAMYWYRQDPGQGLRLIYYSQIVNDFQKGDIAEGYSVSREKKESFPLTVTSAQKNPTAFYLCASSLSQQVYEQYFGPGTRLTVT.

The chain has TRBV5-1 and TRBJ2-7, with 7 bases lining up with TRBD2. The CDR3 sequence is 14 residues long. Unmatched junction bases numbered 15, after V lost 4 bases and J lost 11 bases. Germline loops: CDR1 SGHRS, CDR2 YFSETQ. The CDR3 DNA is TGCGCCAGCAGCGGCCAGGGAGGGCTCACTATGGAGTACTTC. Translating it yields CASSGQGGLTMEYF.

The V and J genes are TRBV2 and TRBJ2-3, with 10 bases fitting TRBD2. The CDR3 length is 20 residues. Losses at the gene ends were 7 bases for V and 1 base for J; bases not matched to a gene: 20. The germline V gene encodes CDR1 SNHLY and CDR2 FYNNEI. CDR3 bases: TGTGCCAGCATACCTTCTACGGGGCTAGCGGGAGCATTCCGCACAGATACGCAGTATTTT. Encoded protein: CASIPSTGLAGAFRTDTQYF. The full variable domain, its missing parts supplied by reference TRBV2 and TRBJ2-3, is EPEVTQTPSHQVTQMGQEVILRCVPISNHLYFYWYRQILGQKVEFLVSFYNNEISEKSEIFDDQFSVERPDGSNFTLKIRSTKLEDSAMYFCASIPSTGLAGAFRTDTQYFGPGTRLTVL.

This chain uses TRBV9 with TRBJ1-3; no definite D call. The germline V gene has CDR1 SGDLS and CDR2 YYNGEE. Trimming took off 0 bases at V and 0 bases at J, with 13 bases between the two ends. This CDR3 is 17 amino acids long. This CDR3 is CASSVGQKPNSGNTIYF. CDR3 in DNA: TGTGCCAGCAGCGTAGGGCAAAAGCCCAACTCTGGAAACACCATATATTTT.

The chain is built from TRBV10-1 and TRBJ2-1; TRBD2 aligns across 10 bases. CDR3 length equals 16 residues. In germline, CDR1 is WNHNN, CDR2 SYGVQD (reference sequence). With 1 base clipped from V and 4 bases from J, the junction kept 4 bases outside the gene matches. For the CDR3, the DNA is TGCGCCAGCAGTGAGTTAGCGGGAGGTACATACAATGAGCAGTTCTTC. Its protein product is CASSELAGGTYNEQFF.

On this clone: Other DNA sequences in the same sample also yield this CDR3. The chain employs TRBV27 and TRBJ1-4; D perhaps matches TRBD1 (5 bases). The CDR3 covers 13 residues. Trimming shortened V by 3 bases and J by 8 bases, and 10 bases separated the two germline ends. CDR1 and CDR2 from the germline V gene are MNHEY and SMNVEV (reference sequence). The CDR3 reads CASSFGGREKLFF. CDR3 DNA: TGTGCCAGCAGTTTCGGGGGACGGGAAAAACTGTTTTTT.

The V gene is TRBV19, the J gene TRBJ2-2; D ambiguous. The CDR3 runs 14 residues. Per germline, CDR1 LNHDA and CDR2 SQIVND (reference sequence). V lost 3 bases to trimming and J lost 1 base, with 6 bases between them. The CDR3 region has the DNA TGTGCCAGTAGTATCCGGAGGAACACCGGGGAGCTGTTTTTT. This sequence encodes CASSIRRNTGELFF.

As to this clone: The sample contains more than one DNA sequence encoding this CDR3. The CDR3 protein is CASSQVTGSYEQYF. For the CDR3, the DNA is TGCGCCAGCAGCCAAGTAACAGGGTCCTACGAGCAGTACTTC. The chain employs TRBV4-1 and TRBJ2-7; TRBD1 might be the D (6 bases). CDR1 is MGHRA and CDR2 is YSYEKL in the germline V gene. With 1 base removed from V and 1 base from J, the gap between germline ends came to 8 bases. This CDR3 comprises 14 residues.

This rearrangement joins TRBV28 to TRBJ2-5; 8 nucleotides agree with TRBD2. CDR1 is MDHEN, CDR2 SYDVKM, per germline. The V gene end was trimmed by 11 bases and the J gene end by 2 bases; junction bases not matched to a gene: 7. This CDR3 contains 13 residues. CDR3 sequence reads: CAESGSAQETQYF. CDR3 sequence (DNA): TGTGCCGAAAGCGGGAGCGCTCAAGAGACCCAGTACTTC.